At least ten counts were recorded for the clone carrying this TCR beta chain. This specimen comes from a study of T cells in Graves' hyperthyroidism and ophthalmopathy. Germline CDR1 is GTSNPN and CDR2 is SVGIG (reference sequence). V was pared by 5 bases and J by 6 bases, with 8 bases of the junction left unmatched. The CDR3 sequence is 14 residues long. What was amplified from RNA transcripts were TCR beta CDR3 regions. HTBI primers were used for first-round RT-PCR of the TCR CDR3. TCRdb processed the multiplex PCR reads anew with MiXCR; each CDR3 protein has one entry. There are hundreds of thousands of distinct CDR3 sequences in the sample; 12% to 15% occur only once, and more than 8.5% lies in the top ten. Researchers defined stable Graves' hyperthyroidism as no ophthalmopathy progression within 18 months.

The chain is built from TRBV30 and TRBJ2-7; 12 bases match TRBD1. The source material was blood. This sequence originates from a woman between 18 and 30 years old with Graves' hyperthyroidism. The CDR3 DNA reads TGTGCCTGGGAGAGGGACAGGGGGCTGAGCGAGCAGTACTTC. This codes for CAWERDRGLSEQYF.